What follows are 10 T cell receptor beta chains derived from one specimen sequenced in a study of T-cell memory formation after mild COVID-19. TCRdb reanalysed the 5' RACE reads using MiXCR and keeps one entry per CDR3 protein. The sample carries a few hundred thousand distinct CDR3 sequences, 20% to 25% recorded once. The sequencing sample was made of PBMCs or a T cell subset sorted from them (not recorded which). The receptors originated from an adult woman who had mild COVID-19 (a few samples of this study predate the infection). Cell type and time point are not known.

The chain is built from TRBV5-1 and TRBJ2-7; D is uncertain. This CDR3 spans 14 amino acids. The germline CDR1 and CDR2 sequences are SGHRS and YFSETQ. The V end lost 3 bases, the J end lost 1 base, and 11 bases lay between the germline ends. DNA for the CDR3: TGCGCCAGCAGCTGGCTTGACACATCCTACGAGCAGTACTTC. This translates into CASSWLDTSYEQYF. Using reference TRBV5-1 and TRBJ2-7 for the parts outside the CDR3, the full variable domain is KAGVTQTPRYLIKTRGQQVTLSCSPISGHRSVSWYQQTPGQGLQFLFEYFSETQRNKGNFPGRFSGRQFSNSRSEMNVSTLELGDSALYLCASSWLDTSYEQYFGPGTRLTVT.

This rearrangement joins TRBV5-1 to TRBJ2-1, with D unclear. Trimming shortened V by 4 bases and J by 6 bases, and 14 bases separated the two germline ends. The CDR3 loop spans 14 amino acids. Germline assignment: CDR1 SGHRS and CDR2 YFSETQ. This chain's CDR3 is CASSTRAASNEQFF. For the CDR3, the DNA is TGCGCCAGCAGCACCCGGGCCGCGAGCAATGAGCAGTTCTTC.

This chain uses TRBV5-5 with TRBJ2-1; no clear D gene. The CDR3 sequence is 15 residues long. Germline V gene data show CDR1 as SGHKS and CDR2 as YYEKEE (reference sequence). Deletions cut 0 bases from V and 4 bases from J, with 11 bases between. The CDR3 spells CASSLDRAQYNEQFF. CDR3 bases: TGTGCCAGCAGCTTGGACAGAGCTCAGTACAATGAGCAGTTCTTC. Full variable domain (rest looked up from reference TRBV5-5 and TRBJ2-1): DAGVTQSPTHLIKTRGQQVTLRCSPISGHKSVSWYQQVLGQGPQFIFQYYEKEERGRGNFPDRFSARQFPNYSSELNVNALLLGDSALYLCASSLDRAQYNEQFFGPGTRLTVL.

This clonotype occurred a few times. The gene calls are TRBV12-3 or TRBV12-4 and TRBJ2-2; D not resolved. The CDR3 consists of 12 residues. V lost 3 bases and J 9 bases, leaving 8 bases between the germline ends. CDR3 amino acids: CASSFGGRELFF. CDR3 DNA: TGTGCCAGCAGTTTTGGTGGCCGGGAGCTGTTTTTT.

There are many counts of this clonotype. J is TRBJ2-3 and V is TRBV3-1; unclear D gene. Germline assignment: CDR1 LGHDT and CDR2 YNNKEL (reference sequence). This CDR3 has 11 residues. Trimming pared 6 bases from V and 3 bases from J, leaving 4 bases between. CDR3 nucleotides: TGTGCCAGCAGAGGAACAGATACGCAGTATTTT. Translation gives CASRGTDTQYF.

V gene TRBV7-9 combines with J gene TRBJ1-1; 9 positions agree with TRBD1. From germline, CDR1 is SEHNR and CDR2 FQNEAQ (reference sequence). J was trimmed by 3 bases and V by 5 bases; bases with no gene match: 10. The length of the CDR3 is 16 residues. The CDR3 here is CASSPPQDRGDTEAFF. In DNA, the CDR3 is TGTGCCAGCAGCCCCCCTCAGGACAGGGGTGACACTGAAGCTTTCTTT.

In nucleotides, the CDR3 is TGCGCCAGCAGCGTGGACACTAGCAATCAGCCCCAGCATTTT. Protein product: CASSVDTSNQPQHF. The gene calls are TRBV5-1 and TRBJ1-5; D might be TRBD1 (5 bases). Deletions cut 4 bases from V and 0 bases from J, with 8 bases between. The CDR3 covers 14 residues. Germline-derived CDR1 and CDR2 are SGHRS and YFSETQ.

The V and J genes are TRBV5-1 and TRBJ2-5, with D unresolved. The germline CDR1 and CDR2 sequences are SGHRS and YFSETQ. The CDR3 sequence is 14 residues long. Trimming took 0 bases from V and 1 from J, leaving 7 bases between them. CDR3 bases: TGCGCCAGCAGCTTGGGGCAAGTCCAAGAGACCCAGTACTTC. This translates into CASSLGQVQETQYF.

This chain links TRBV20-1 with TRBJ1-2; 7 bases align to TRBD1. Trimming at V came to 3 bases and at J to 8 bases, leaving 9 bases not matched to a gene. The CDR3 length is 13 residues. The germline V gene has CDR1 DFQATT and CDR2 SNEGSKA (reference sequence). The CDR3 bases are TGCAGTGCTAGTGGAGGGGGCAAAAGGGGCTACACCTTC. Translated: CSASGGGKRGYTF.

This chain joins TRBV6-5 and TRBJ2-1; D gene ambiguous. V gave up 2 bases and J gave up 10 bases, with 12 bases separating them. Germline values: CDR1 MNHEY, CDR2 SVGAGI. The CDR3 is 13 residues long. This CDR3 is CASSYGPAIEQFF. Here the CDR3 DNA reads TGTGCCAGCAGTTACGGCCCGGCCATAGAGCAGTTCTTC.